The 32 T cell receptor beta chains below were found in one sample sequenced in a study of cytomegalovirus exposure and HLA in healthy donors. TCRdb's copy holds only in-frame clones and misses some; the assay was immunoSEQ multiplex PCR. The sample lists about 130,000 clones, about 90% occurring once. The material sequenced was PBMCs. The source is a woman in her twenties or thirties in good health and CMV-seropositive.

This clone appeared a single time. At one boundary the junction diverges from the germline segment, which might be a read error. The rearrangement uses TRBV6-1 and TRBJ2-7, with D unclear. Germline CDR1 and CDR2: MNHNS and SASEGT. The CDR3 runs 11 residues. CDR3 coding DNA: TGTGCCAGCAGTGAAGTCATGATAGAAAGCTTC. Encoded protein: CASSEVMIESF.

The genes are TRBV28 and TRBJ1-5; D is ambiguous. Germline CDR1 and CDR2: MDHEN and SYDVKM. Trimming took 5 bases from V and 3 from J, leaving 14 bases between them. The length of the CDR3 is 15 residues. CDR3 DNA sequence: TGTGCCAGCAGTCCCCGAGCCGGGTACAATCAGCCCCAGCATTTT. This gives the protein CASSPRAGYNQPQHF.

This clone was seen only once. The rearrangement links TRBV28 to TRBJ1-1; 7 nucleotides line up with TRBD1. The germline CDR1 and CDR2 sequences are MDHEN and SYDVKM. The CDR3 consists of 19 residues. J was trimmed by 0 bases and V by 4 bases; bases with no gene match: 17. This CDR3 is CASSSKGQPRTFMNTEAFF. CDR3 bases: TGTGCCAGCAGTTCGAAGGGACAGCCTCGGACCTTCATGAACACTGAAGCTTTCTTT.

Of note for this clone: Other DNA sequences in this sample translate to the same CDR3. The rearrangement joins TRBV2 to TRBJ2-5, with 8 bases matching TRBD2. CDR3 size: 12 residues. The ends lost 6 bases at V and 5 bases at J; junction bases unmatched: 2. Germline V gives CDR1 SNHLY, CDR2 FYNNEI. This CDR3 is CASRPSGETQYF. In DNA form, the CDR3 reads TGTGCCAGCAGGCCTAGCGGGGAGACCCAGTACTTC.

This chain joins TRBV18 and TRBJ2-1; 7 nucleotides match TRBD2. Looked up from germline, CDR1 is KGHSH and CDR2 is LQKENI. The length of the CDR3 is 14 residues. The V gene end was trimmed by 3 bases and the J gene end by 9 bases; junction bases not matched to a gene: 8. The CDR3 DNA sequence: TGTGCCAGCTCACCGGCGGGGGTGGGCCCTGAGCAGTTCTTC. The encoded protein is CASSPAGVGPEQFF.

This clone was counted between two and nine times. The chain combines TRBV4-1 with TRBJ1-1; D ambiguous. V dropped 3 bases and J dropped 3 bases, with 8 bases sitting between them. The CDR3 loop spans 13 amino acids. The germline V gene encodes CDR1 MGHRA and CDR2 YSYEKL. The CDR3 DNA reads TGCGCCAGCAGCCATAACGAGTACACTGAAGCTTTCTTT. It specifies CASSHNEYTEAFF.

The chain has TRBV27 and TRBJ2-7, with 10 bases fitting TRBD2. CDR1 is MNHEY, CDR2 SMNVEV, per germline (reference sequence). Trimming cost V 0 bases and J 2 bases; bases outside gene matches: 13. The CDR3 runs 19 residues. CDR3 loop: CASSLSSPLTSGEPYEQYF. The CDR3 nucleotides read TGTGCCAGCAGTTTATCCTCTCCTCTTACTAGCGGGGAACCCTACGAGCAGTACTTC.

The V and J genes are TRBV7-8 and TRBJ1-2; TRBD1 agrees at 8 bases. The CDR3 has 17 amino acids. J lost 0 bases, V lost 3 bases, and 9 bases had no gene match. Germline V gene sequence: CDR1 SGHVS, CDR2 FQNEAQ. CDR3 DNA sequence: TGTGCCAGCAGCTTGGTATATGTGACAGGGGCTAACTATGGCTACACCTTC. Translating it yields CASSLVYVTGANYGYTF.

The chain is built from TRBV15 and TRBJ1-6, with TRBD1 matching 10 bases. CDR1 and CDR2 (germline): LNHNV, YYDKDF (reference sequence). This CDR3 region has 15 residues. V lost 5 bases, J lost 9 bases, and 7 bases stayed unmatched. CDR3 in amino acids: CATSVRDRGPSPLHF. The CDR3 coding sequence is TGTGCCACCAGCGTCCGGGACAGGGGCCCTTCACCCCTCCACTTT.

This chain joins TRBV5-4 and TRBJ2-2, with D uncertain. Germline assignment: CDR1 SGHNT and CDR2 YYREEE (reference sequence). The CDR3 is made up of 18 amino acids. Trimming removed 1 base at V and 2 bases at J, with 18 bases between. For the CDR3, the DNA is TGTGCCAGCAGCTTGAAGACGACCGCGGTCCTCAACACCGGGGAGCTGTTTTTT. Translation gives CASSLKTTAVLNTGELFF.

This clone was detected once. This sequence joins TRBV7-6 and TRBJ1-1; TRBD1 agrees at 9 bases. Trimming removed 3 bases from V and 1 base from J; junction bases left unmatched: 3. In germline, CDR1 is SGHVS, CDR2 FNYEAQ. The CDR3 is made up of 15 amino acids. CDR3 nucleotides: TGTGCCAGCAGCTTCCCGGGACAGGGGAACACTGAAGCTTTCTTT. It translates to CASSFPGQGNTEAFF.

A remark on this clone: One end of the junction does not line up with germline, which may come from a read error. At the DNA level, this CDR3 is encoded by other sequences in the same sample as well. CDR3 in DNA: TGTGCTAGCAGCCACCTGGGGACAGGCTGGGCAGCCGAGCAGTACTTC. It is translated as CASSHLGTGWAAEQYF. The V gene is TRBV7-6, the J gene TRBJ2-7; 8 bases map to TRBD1. The CDR3 has 16 residues. Germline lookup yields CDR1 SGHVS and CDR2 FNYEAQ.

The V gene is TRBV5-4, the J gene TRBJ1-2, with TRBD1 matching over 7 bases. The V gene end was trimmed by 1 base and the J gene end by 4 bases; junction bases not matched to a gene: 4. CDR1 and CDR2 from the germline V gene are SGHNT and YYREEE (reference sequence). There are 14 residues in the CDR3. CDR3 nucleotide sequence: TGTGCCAGCAGCTTGAGGGGGCCTCTCTATGGCTACACCTTC. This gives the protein CASSLRGPLYGYTF.

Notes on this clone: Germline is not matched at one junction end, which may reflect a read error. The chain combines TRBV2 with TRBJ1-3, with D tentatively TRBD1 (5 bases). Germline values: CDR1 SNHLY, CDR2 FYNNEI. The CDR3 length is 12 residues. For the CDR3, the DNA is TGTGCCACCCGTAGGGAGGGGCCACCGACTACCTTT. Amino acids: CATRREGPPTTF.

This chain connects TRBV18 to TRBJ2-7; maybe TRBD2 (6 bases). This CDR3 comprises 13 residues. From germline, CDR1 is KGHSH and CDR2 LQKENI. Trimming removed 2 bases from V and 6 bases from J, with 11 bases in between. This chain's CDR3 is CASSPGGSGEQYF. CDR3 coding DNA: TGTGCCAGCTCACCAGGGGGGTCTGGCGAGCAGTACTTC.

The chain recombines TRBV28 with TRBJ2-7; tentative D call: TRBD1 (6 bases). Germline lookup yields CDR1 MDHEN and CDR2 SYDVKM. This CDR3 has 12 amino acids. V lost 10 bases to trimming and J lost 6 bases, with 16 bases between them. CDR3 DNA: TGTGCCATCGCGCGAGGGGGTCCCGAGCAGTACTTC. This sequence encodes CAIARGGPEQYF.

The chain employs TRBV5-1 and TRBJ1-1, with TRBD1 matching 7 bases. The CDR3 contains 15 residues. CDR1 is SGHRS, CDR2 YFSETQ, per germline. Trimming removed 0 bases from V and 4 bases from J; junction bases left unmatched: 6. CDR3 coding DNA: TGCGCCAGCAGCTTGGGACAGGGTCAGTCCACTGAAGCTTTCTTT. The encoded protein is CASSLGQGQSTEAFF. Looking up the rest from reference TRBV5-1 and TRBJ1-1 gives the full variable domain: KAGVTQTPRYLIKTRGQQVTLSCSPISGHRSVSWYQQTPGQGLQFLFEYFSETQRNKGNFPGRFSGRQFSNSRSEMNVSTLELGDSALYLCASSLGQGQSTEAFFGQGTRLTVV.

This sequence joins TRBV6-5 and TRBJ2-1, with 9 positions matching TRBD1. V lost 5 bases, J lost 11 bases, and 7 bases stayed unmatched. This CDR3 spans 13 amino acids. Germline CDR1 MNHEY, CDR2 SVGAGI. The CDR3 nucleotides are TGTGCCAGCAGTCTATGGACAGGGGCCCAGCAGTTCTTC. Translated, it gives CASSLWTGAQQFF.

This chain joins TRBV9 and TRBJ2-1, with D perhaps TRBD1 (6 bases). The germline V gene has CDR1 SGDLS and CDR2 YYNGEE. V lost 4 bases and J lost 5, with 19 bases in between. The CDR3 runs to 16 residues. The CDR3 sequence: CASSWWLGAAHNEQFF. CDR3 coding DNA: TGTGCCAGCAGCTGGTGGTTGGGGGCGGCCCACAATGAGCAGTTCTTC.

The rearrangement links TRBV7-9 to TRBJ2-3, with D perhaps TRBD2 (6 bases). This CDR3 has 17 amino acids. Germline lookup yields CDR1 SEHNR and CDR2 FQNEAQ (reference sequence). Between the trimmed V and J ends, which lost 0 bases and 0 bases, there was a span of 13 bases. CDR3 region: CASSLARGDPSTDTQYF. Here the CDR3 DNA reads TGTGCCAGCAGCTTAGCACGCGGGGACCCTAGCACAGATACGCAGTATTTT.

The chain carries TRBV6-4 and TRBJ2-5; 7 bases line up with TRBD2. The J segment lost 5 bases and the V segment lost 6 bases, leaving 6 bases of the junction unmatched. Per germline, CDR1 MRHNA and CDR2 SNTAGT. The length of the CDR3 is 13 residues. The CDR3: CASSREGGETQYF. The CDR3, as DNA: TGTGCCAGCAGCCGAGAGGGAGGGGAGACCCAGTACTTC.

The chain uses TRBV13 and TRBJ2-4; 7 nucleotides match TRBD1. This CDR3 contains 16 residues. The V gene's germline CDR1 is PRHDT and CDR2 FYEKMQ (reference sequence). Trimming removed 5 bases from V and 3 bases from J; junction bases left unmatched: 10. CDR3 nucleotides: TGTGCCAGCAGCGCAGACCCCGGACAGGACAAAAACATTCAGTACTTC. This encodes CASSADPGQDKNIQYF.

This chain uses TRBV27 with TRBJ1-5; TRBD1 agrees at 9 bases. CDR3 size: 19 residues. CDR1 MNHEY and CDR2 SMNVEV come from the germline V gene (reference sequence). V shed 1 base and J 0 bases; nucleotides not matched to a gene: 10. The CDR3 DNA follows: TGTGCCAGCAGTTTATTTTTCGGGACAGGGAGGTATAGCAATCAGCCCCAGCATTTT. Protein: CASSLFFGTGRYSNQPQHF.

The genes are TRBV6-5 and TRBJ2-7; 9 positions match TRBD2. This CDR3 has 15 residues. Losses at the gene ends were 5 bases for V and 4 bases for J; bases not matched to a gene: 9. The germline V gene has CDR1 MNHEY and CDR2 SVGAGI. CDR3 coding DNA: TGTGCCAGCAGTCCCCGAGGTAGCGGGGGATACGAGCAGTACTTC. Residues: CASSPRGSGGYEQYF.

The CDR3 is CASRKIGQNNSPLHF. The CDR3 DNA reads TGTGCCAGCAGAAAAATAGGACAGAATAATTCACCCCTCCACTTT. This rearrangement joins TRBV11-2 to TRBJ1-6; possible D gene TRBD1, 6 bases. Trimming took off 6 bases at V and 5 bases at J, with 14 bases between the two ends. CDR3 length: 15 residues. The germline gives CDR1 SGHAT, CDR2 FQNNGV.

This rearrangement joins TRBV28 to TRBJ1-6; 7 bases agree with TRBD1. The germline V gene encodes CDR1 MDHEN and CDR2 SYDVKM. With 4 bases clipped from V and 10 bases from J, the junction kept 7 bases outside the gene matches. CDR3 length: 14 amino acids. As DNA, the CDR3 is TGTGCCAGCAGTTCGACAGGGTGGAGCTCACCCCTCCACTTT. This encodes CASSSTGWSSPLHF. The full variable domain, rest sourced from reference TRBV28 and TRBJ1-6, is DVKVTQSSRYLVKRTGEKVFLECVQDMDHENMFWYRQDPGLGLRLIYFSYDVKMKEKGDIPEGYSVSREKKERFSLILESASTNQTSMYLCASSSTGWSSPLHFGNGTRLTVT.

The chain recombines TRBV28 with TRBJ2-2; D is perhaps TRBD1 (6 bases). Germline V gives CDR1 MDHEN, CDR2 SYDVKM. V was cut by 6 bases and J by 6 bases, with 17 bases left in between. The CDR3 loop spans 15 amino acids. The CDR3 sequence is CASRVPGQRAGELFF. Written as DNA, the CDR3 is TGTGCCAGCAGGGTCCCGGGACAAAGGGCCGGGGAGCTGTTTTTT.

CDR3 sequence (DNA): TGTGCCAGCAGCTTGGCCGGGGCTAGCGGGGAATACGAGCAGTACTTC. It encodes CASSLAGASGEYEQYF. The V gene is TRBV5-4, the J gene TRBJ2-7, with 9 bases identical to TRBD2. The CDR3 is 16 amino acids. CDR1 and CDR2 from the germline V gene are SGHNT and YYREEE (reference sequence). The junction had 8 bases not matched to a gene; V was cut back by 0 bases and J by 4 bases.

The CDR3 region has the DNA TGTGCCAGCGAAGCGGACAGGGGATACAATGAGCAGTTCTTC. Its translation: CASEADRGYNEQFF. This chain uses TRBV28 with TRBJ2-1; 9 nucleotides agree with TRBD1. Germline CDR1 reads MDHEN; CDR2 reads SYDVKM. This CDR3 is 14 amino acids long. With 8 bases clipped from V and 4 bases from J, the junction kept 6 bases outside the gene matches.

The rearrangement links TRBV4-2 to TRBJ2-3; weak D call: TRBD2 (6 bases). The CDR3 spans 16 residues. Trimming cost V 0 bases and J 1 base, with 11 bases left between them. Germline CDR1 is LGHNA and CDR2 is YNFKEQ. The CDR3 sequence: CASSQERRGGTDTQYF. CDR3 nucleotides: TGTGCCAGCAGCCAAGAACGGAGGGGAGGCACAGATACGCAGTATTTT.

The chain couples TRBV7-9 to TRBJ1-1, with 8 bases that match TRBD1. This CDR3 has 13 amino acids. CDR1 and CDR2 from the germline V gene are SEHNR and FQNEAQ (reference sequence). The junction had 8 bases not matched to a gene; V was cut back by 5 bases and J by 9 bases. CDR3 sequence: CASSPRGQAKAFF. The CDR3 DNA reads TGTGCCAGCAGCCCAAGGGGACAGGCCAAAGCTTTCTTT.

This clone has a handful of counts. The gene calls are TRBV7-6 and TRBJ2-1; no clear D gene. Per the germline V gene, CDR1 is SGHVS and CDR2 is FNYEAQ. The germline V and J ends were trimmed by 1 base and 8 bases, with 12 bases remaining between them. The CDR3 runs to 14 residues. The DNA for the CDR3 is TGTGCCAGCAGCTTAGAGGCTAGAACCGATGAGCAGTTCTTC. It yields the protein CASSLEARTDEQFF.